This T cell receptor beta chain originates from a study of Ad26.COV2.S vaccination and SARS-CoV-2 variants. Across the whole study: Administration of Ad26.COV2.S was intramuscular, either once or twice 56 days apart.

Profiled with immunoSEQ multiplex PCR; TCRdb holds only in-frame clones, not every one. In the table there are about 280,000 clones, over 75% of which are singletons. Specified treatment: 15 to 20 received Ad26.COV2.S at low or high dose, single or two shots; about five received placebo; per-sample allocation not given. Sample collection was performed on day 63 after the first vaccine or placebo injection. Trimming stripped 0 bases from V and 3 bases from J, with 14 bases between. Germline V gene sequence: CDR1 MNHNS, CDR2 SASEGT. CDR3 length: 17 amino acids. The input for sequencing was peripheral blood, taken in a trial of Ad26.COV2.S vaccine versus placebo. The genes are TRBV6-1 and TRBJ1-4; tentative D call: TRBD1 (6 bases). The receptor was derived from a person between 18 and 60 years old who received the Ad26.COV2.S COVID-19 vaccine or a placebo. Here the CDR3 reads CASSEAILAGANEKLFF. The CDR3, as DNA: TGTGCCAGCAGTGAAGCTATCCTGGCAGGGGCTAATGAAAAACTGTTTTTT.